One sample yielded the 17 T cell receptor beta chains listed below, sequenced in a study of Ad26.COV2.S vaccination and SARS-CoV-2 variants. Treatment given: about 20 received Ad26.COV2.S at low or high dose, single or two shots; about 5 received placebo; per-sample allocation not given. Repertoires come from day 63 after the first vaccine or placebo injection. Sequencing used immunoSEQ multiplex PCR; TCRdb keeps in-frame clones, though not all of them. This table holds 300,000 to 400,000 clones, 85% to 90% found once. Sequenced material: peripheral blood, taken in a trial of Ad26.COV2.S vaccine versus placebo. These receptors were collected from a person aged 18-60 years who received the Ad26.COV2.S COVID-19 vaccine or a placebo.

This chain links TRBV7-9 with TRBJ1-4; 10 nucleotides match TRBD1. Germline CDR1 SEHNR, CDR2 FQNEAQ (reference sequence). V shed 5 bases, J shed 4 bases, and the junction held 4 bases outside the gene matches. CDR3 length: 15 amino acids. The CDR3 DNA follows: TGTGCCAGCAGCACCGGGACAGGGGATAATGAAAAACTGTTTTTT. This encodes CASSTGTGDNEKLFF.

V usage is TRBV19 and J usage is TRBJ2-7; D unclear. CDR1 and CDR2 from the germline V gene are LNHDA and SQIVND (reference sequence). There are 14 residues in the CDR3. V lost 3 bases, J lost 2 bases, and 11 bases lay in between. CDR3 in DNA: TGTGCCAGTAGTATCCGGTCCTCCCCCTACGAGCAGTACTTC. It encodes CASSIRSSPYEQYF. Drawing the rest from reference TRBV19 and TRBJ2-7, the complete variable domain is DGGITQSPKYLFRKEGQNVTLSCEQNLNHDAMYWYRQDPGQGLRLIYYSQIVNDFQKGDIAEGYSVSREKKESFPLTVTSAQKNPTAFYLCASSIRSSPYEQYFGPGTRLTVT.

The chain employs TRBV6-2 or TRBV6-3 and TRBJ1-1; possibly TRBD1 for D (5 bases). The CDR3 runs to 16 residues. Germline CDR1 is MNHEY and CDR2 is SVGEGT. Deletions cut 6 bases from V and 0 bases from J, with 17 bases between. The CDR3 loop reads CASSGLPGGMNTEAFF. The CDR3 DNA is TGTGCCAGCAGCGGACTCCCGGGGGGGATGAACACTGAAGCTTTCTTT.

The V and J genes are TRBV18 and TRBJ1-1; D is ambiguous. Germline V gives CDR1 KGHSH, CDR2 LQKENI. The CDR3 is 14 residues long. Deletions cut 6 bases from V and 7 bases from J, with 18 bases between. In DNA form, the CDR3 reads TGTGCCAGCTCCGGTTCCCCAGTTGTCAGTGAAGCTTTCTTT. Residues: CASSGSPVVSEAFF. Filled out from reference TRBV18 and TRBJ1-1, the complete variable domain reads NAGVMQNPRHLVRRRGQEARLRCSPMKGHSHVYWYRQLPEEGLKFMVYLQKENIIDESGMPKERFSAEFPKEGPSILRIQQVVRGDSAAYFCASSGSPVVSEAFFGQGTRLTVV.

The chain links TRBV2 to TRBJ1-2, with 7 bases matching TRBD1. The CDR3 is 18 residues long. The trim removed 5 bases at V and 8 bases at J, leaving 23 bases unmatched. Per germline, CDR1 SNHLY and CDR2 FYNNEI. DNA of the CDR3: TGTGCCAGCAGTTTCCGACAGGGAGCAGGCGCTTTGGTGGTGGGCTACACCTTC. Translated: CASSFRQGAGALVVGYTF. The whole variable domain, filled in from reference TRBV2 and TRBJ1-2, reads EPEVTQTPSHQVTQMGQEVILRCVPISNHLYFYWYRQILGQKVEFLVSFYNNEISEKSEIFDDQFSVERPDGSNFTLKIRSTKLEDSAMYFCASSFRQGAGALVVGYTFGSGTRLTVV.

The V call is TRBV4-3, the J call TRBJ2-1; 8 nucleotides align to TRBD2. Germline values: CDR1 LGHNA, CDR2 YSLEER. The CDR3 runs 16 residues. Trimming at V came to 0 bases and at J to 7 bases, leaving 8 bases not matched to a gene. The CDR3 nucleotides read TGCGCCAGCAGCCAAGATTCGGGGGGGGGCGGAAATGAGCAGTTCTTC. It specifies CASSQDSGGGGNEQFF.

The chain joins TRBV5-5 to TRBJ1-5; 7 bases fit TRBD1. The germline V gene encodes CDR1 SGHKS and CDR2 YYEKEE (reference sequence). Germline trimming cut 8 bases from V and 7 bases from J; bases unmatched to any gene: 15. The CDR3 has 15 residues. In DNA form, the CDR3 reads TGTGCCAGTTCGAAAACAGGGGCGGACGCGCAGCCCCAGCATTTT. This gives the protein CASSKTGADAQPQHF. Full variable domain (outside the CDR3, taken from reference TRBV5-5 and TRBJ1-5): DAGVTQSPTHLIKTRGQQVTLRCSPISGHKSVSWYQQVLGQGPQFIFQYYEKEERGRGNFPDRFSARQFPNYSSELNVNALLLGDSALYLCASSKTGADAQPQHFGDGTRLSIL.

The chain uses TRBV5-1 and TRBJ2-1, with a tentative D call TRBD1 (5 bases). CDR1 is SGHRS and CDR2 is YFSETQ in the germline V gene. The CDR3 length is 14 residues. Trimming shortened V by 2 bases and J by 3 bases, and 9 bases separated the two germline ends. The DNA of the CDR3 is TGCGCCAGCAGCTTACAGGATCGCTACAATGAGCAGTTCTTC. Translated: CASSLQDRYNEQFF.

This chain connects TRBV6-5 to TRBJ1-1; D uncertain. Per the germline V gene, CDR1 is MNHEY and CDR2 is SVGAGI. The CDR3 runs to 14 residues. Trimming pared 2 bases from V and 2 bases from J, leaving 9 bases between. The CDR3 bases are TGTGCCAGCAGTTACGCAGCCAGTAACACTGAAGCTTTCTTT. Its protein product is CASSYAASNTEAFF.

As DNA, the CDR3 is TGTGCCAGCAGCAGGCCAGGTGGAGCTTACAACTATGGCTACACCTTC. Protein: CASSRPGGAYNYGYTF. The V gene is TRBV21-1, the J gene TRBJ1-2. TRBV21-1 is marked as a pseudogene. This CDR3 is built from 16 residues.

The chain combines TRBV6-6 with TRBJ2-5, with TRBD2 identical over 9 bases. The CDR3 totals 13 residues. CDR1 and CDR2 (germline): MNHNY, SVGAGI (reference sequence). The J segment lost 5 bases and the V segment lost 8 bases, leaving 6 bases of the junction unmatched. The CDR3 bases are TGTGCCAGCGAAGGCAGCGGGGGGGAGACCCAGTACTTC. The encoded protein is CASEGSGGETQYF.

The chain links TRBV6-6 to TRBJ2-3; TRBD1 is a possible D gene (5 bases). V gave up 2 bases and J gave up 5 bases, with 14 bases separating them. The CDR3 sequence is 15 residues long. From germline, CDR1 is MNHNY and CDR2 SVGAGI (reference sequence). In DNA form, the CDR3 reads TGTGCCAGCAGTTACGGACACTCCAGGGTAGATACGCAGTATTTT. Encoded protein: CASSYGHSRVDTQYF.

The rearrangement links TRBV11-2 to TRBJ1-6, with a tentative D call TRBD1 (6 bases). This CDR3 region has 15 residues. V was cut by 5 bases and J by 7 bases, with 15 bases left in between. CDR1 is SGHAT and CDR2 is FQNNGV in the germline V gene. This CDR3 reads CASSPTVQGNSPLHF. The CDR3 DNA is TGTGCCAGCAGCCCGACGGTCCAGGGGAATTCACCCCTCCACTTT.

V usage is TRBV21-1 and J usage is TRBJ1-1; the table's TRBD1 call for D was not verified on the DNA. TRBV21-1 is a pseudogene segment. The CDR3 loop spans 19 amino acids. The CDR3 region is CASSTQTGRAMFPRPGAFF. The CDR3 bases are TGTGCCAGCAGCACCCAGACAGGCAGGGCAATGTTCCCGAGGCCGGGGGCTTTCTTT.

The V and J genes are TRBV7-9 and TRBJ1-4, with D perhaps matching TRBD1 (5 bases). The CDR3 has 14 residues. V was pared by 5 bases and J by 1 base, with 8 bases between. Germline V gene sequence: CDR1 SEHNR, CDR2 FQNEAQ (reference sequence). The CDR3 DNA reads as TGTGCCAGCAGCCTCAGGGTAACTAATGAAAAACTGTTTTTT. Amino acid sequence: CASSLRVTNEKLFF.

The V gene is TRBV11-3, the J gene TRBJ1-6; D is undetermined. Germline V CDR1 and CDR2: SGHNT, YENEEA. The CDR3 has 14 amino acids. Trimming pared 0 bases from V and 10 bases from J, leaving 10 bases between. In nucleotides, the CDR3 is TGTGCCAGCAGCTTAGATCCCCCTCCGTCACCCCTCCACTTT. It codes for CASSLDPPPSPLHF.

The V gene is TRBV6-2 or TRBV6-3, the J gene TRBJ2-5; TRBD2 aligns across 8 bases. The V segment lost 2 bases and the J segment 5 bases; nucleotides outside the gene matches: 13. CDR1 and CDR2 (germline): MNHEY, SVGEGT. The CDR3 has 17 residues. CDR3 sequence (DNA): TGTGCCAGCAGTTACGGGTTTGGACTAGCCCTAGGGGAGACCCAGTACTTC. Translating it yields CASSYGFGLALGETQYF.